What follows are 10 T cell receptor beta chains derived from one specimen sequenced in a study of response to subunit inactivated influenza vaccine. TCRdb ran MiXCR on the RT-PCR reads and lists one entry per CDR3 protein. This sample has about 700,000 distinct CDR3 sequences, with approximately 15% found just once. The starting material was PBMCs from blood, obtained 14 to 15 days before vaccination. The receptors derive from a man aged 50 to 60 who received an inactivated influenza vaccine.

This clonotype was detected many times. The V gene is TRBV30, the J gene TRBJ1-4; 7 bases are shared with TRBD1. CDR1 GTSNPN and CDR2 SVGIG come from the germline V gene (reference sequence). CDR3 size: 14 residues. After removal of 2 bases from V and 7 bases from J, the junction contained 7 bases not matched to a gene. CDR3 sequence (DNA): TGTGCCTGGAGTTCGGGACAGCATAGTGAAAAACTGTTTTTT. This encodes CAWSSGQHSEKLFF.

The table lists this clonotype with a few counts. This rearrangement joins TRBV4-1 to TRBJ1-5; a possible D gene is TRBD1 (5 bases). The V end lost 0 bases, the J end lost 4 bases, and 13 bases lay between the germline ends. The CDR3 covers 16 residues. Germline CDR1 and CDR2: MGHRA and YSYEKL. CDR3 sequence reads: CASSQEPIQANQPQHF. The CDR3 DNA reads TGCGCCAGCAGCCAAGAGCCCATACAGGCGAATCAGCCCCAGCATTTT.

The chain uses TRBV6-2 or TRBV6-3 and TRBJ2-2, with D possibly being TRBD1 or TRBD2 (5 bases each). With 10 bases removed from V and 0 bases from J, the gap between germline ends came to 12 bases. This CDR3 comprises 14 residues. The germline V gene encodes CDR1 MNHEY and CDR2 SVGEGT. CDR3 sequence reads: CAISRDPNTGELFF. DNA for the CDR3: TGTGCCATCTCCAGGGACCCGAACACCGGGGAGCTGTTTTTT.

This chain connects TRBV10-3 to TRBJ2-1; D uncertain. From germline, CDR1 is ENHRY and CDR2 SYGVKD. This CDR3 is 12 amino acids long. The V end was cut by 2 bases, the J end by 5 bases, with 4 bases between. In DNA form, the CDR3 reads TGTGCCATCAGTGAGGTGCACAATGAGCAGTTCTTC. This sequence encodes CAISEVHNEQFF.

A few counts support this clonotype. This rearrangement joins TRBV20-1 to TRBJ2-1, with 7 bases that match TRBD1. With 0 bases clipped from V and 5 bases from J, the junction kept 4 bases outside the gene matches. CDR1 and CDR2 (germline): DFQATT, SNEGSKA (reference sequence). This CDR3 contains 14 residues. The CDR3: CSAREGQQDNEQFF. The CDR3 nucleotides read TGCAGTGCTAGAGAGGGACAGCAGGACAATGAGCAGTTCTTC.

This sequence joins TRBV29-1 and TRBJ2-4; D ambiguous. This CDR3 region has 12 residues. V was trimmed by 4 bases and J by 5 bases, leaving 9 bases between them. Germline V gene sequence: CDR1 SQVTM, CDR2 ANQGSEA. The CDR3 here is CSVGSMENIQYF. The CDR3 region has the DNA TGCAGCGTTGGCAGTATGGAAAACATTCAGTACTTC. The whole variable domain, remainder taken from reference TRBV29-1 and TRBJ2-4, is SAVISQKPSRDICQRGTSLTIQCQVDSQVTMMFWYRQQPGQSLTLIATANQGSEATYESGFVIDKFPISRPNLTFSTLTVSNMSPEDSSIYLCSVGSMENIQYFGAGTRLSVL.

The gene calls are TRBV21-1 and TRBJ2-2; no DNA check was done on the table's D call, TRBD2. TRBV21-1 is recorded as a pseudogene. CDR3 length: 15 amino acids. CDR3 sequence reads: CASERTSESTGELFF. CDR3 bases: TGTGCCAGCGAGAGGACTAGCGAGAGCACCGGGGAGCTGTTTTTT.

The V gene is TRBV7-9, the J gene TRBJ2-1, with a possible D match to TRBD2 (5 bases). The V and J ends lost 3 bases and 8 bases respectively, with 11 bases between them. The germline V gene has CDR1 SEHNR and CDR2 FQNEAQ (reference sequence). This CDR3 region has 13 residues. The CDR3 sequence is CASSFGSRDEQFF. DNA for the CDR3: TGTGCCAGCAGCTTTGGGAGTAGGGATGAGCAGTTCTTC.

This clonotype came up a few times. The chain combines TRBV6-2 or TRBV6-3 with TRBJ2-5, with 7 nucleotides matching TRBD2. J gave up 5 bases and V 2 bases, and 5 bases lay outside the gene matches. Germline CDR1 reads MNHEY; CDR2 reads SVGEGT. The CDR3 is 14 amino acids. The CDR3 bases are TGTGCCAGCAGTTACAACGTGGGGGGGGAGACCCAGTACTTC. This encodes CASSYNVGGETQYF.

As for this clonotype: One junction end disagrees with the germline gene, perhaps due to a read error. The gene calls are TRBV7-9 and TRBJ2-7; TRBD1 matches at 7 bases. Germline V CDR1 and CDR2: SEHNR, FQNEAQ (reference sequence). The CDR3 loop spans 15 amino acids. CDR3 sequence (DNA): TGTGCCAGCAGTTCTAACAACAGGGGTTCATACGAGCACTACTTC. Translated, it gives CASSSNNRGSYEHYF.